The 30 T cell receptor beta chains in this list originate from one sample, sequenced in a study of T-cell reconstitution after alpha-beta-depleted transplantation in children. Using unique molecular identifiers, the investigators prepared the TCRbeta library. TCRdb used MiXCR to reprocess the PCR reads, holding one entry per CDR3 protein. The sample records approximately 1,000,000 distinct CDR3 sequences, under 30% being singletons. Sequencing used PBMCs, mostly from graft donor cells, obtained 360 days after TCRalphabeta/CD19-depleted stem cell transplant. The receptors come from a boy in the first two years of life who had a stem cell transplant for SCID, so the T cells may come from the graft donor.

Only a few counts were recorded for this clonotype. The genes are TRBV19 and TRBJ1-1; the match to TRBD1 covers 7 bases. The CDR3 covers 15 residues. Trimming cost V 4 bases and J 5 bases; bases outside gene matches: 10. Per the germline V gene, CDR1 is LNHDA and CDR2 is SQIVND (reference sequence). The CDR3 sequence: CASSNLQGRGTEAFF. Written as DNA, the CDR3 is TGTGCCAGTAGTAACCTACAGGGGAGAGGGACTGAAGCTTTCTTT.

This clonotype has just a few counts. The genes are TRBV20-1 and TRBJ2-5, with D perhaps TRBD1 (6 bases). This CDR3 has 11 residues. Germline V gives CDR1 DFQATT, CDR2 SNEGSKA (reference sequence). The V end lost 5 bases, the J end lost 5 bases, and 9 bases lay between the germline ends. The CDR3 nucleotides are TGCAGTGCTGCAGGGGAGGAGACCCAGTACTTC. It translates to CSAAGEETQYF.

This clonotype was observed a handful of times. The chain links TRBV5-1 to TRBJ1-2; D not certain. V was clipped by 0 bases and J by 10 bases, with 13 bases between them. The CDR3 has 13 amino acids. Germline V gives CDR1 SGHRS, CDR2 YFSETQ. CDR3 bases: TGCGCCAGCAGCTTGGGGGTGGCTGGCGTCTACACCTTC. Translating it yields CASSLGVAGVYTF.

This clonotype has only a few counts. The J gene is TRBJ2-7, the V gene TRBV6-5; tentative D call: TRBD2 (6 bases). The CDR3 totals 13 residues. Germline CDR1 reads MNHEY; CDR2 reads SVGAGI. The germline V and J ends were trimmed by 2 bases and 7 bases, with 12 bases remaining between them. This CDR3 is CASSYGSGTEQYF. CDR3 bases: TGTGCCAGCAGTTACGGGAGTGGGACTGAGCAGTACTTC.

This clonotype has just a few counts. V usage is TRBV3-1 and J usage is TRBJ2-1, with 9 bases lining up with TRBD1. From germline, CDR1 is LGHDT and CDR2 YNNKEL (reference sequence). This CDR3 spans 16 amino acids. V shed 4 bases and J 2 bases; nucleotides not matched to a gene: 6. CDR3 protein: CASSPGQGNAYNEQFF. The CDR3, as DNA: TGTGCCAGCAGCCCTGGACAGGGGAACGCCTACAATGAGCAGTTCTTC.

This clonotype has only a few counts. The CDR3 bases are TGCGCCAGCAGCTTGGTGGCAATGAACACTGAAGCTTTCTTT. Protein sequence: CASSLVAMNTEAFF. The chain couples TRBV5-1 to TRBJ1-1; no firm D call. The V end was cut by 0 bases, the J end by 0 bases, with 6 bases between. Germline V gene lookup returns CDR1 SGHRS and CDR2 YFSETQ. The CDR3 contains 14 residues.

The CDR3 region has the DNA TGTGCCAGCAGTTTATCGCACCGTAGCTCCTACAATGAGCAGTTCTTC. Protein sequence: CASSLSHRSSYNEQFF. The chain links TRBV27 to TRBJ2-1, with D hard to call. This CDR3 spans 16 amino acids. V was cut by 0 bases and J by 0 bases, with 9 bases left in between. The V gene's germline CDR1 is MNHEY and CDR2 SMNVEV (reference sequence).

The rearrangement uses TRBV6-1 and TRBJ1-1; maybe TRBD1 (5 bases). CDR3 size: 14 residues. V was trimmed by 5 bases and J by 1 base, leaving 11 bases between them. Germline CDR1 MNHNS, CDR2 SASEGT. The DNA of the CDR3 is TGTGCCAGCAGTAAACCCGGGGCGAACACTGAAGCTTTCTTT. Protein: CASSKPGANTEAFF.

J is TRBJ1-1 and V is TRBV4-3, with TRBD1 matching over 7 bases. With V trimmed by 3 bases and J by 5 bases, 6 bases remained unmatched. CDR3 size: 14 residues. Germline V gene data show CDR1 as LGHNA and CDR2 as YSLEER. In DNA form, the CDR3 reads TGCGCCAGCAGCCACCGACAGGGAGCAACTGAAGCTTTCTTT. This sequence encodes CASSHRQGATEAFF.

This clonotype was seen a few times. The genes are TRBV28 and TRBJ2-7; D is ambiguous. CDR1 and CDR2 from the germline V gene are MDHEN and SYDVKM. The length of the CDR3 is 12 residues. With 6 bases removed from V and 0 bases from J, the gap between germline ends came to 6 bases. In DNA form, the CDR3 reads TGTGCCAGCAGGGCGGTCTCCTACGAGCAGTACTTC. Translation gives CASRAVSYEQYF. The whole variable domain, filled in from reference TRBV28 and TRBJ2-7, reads DVKVTQSSRYLVKRTGEKVFLECVQDMDHENMFWYRQDPGLGLRLIYFSYDVKMKEKGDIPEGYSVSREKKERFSLILESASTNQTSMYLCASRAVSYEQYFGPGTRLTVT.

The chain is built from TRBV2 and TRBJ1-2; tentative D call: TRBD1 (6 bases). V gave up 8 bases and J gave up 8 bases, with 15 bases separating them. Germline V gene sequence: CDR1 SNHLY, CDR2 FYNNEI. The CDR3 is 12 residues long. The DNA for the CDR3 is TGTGCCAGCCACGGGGGCGCTGGGGGCTACACCTTC. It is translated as CASHGGAGGYTF.

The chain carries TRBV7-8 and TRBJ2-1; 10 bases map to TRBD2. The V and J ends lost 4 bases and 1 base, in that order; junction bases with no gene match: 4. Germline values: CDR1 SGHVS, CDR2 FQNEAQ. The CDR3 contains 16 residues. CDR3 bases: TGTGCCAGCAGCTCCTATAGCGGGGGGTCCTACAATGAGCAGTTCTTC. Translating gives CASSSYSGGSYNEQFF.

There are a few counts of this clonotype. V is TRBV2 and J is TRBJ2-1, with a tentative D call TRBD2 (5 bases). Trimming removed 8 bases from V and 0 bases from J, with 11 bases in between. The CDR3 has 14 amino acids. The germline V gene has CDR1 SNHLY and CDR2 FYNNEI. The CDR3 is CASSAGDSYNEQFF. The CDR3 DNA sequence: TGTGCCAGCTCCGCCGGGGACTCCTACAATGAGCAGTTCTTC. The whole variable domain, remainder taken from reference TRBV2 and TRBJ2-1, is EPEVTQTPSHQVTQMGQEVILRCVPISNHLYFYWYRQILGQKVEFLVSFYNNEISEKSEIFDDQFSVERPDGSNFTLKIRSTKLEDSAMYFCASSAGDSYNEQFFGPGTRLTVL.

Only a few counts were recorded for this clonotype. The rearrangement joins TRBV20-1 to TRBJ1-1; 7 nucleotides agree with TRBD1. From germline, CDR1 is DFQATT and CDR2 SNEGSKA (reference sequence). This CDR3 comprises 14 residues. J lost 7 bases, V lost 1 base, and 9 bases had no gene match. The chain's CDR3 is CSARAPDRVSEAFF. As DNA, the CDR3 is TGCAGTGCTAGAGCTCCTGACAGGGTCAGTGAAGCTTTCTTT.

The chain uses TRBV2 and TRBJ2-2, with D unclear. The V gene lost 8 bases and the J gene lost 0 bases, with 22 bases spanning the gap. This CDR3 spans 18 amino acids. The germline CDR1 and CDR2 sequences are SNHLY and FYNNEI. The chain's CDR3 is CASCPLSPSSANTGELFF. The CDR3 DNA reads TGTGCCAGCTGTCCACTCTCCCCCTCCAGCGCGAACACCGGGGAGCTGTTTTTT.

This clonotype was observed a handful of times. In nucleotides, the CDR3 is TGTGCCAGCAGACCGGGACTAGCGGCCTCCGAGCAGTACTTC. Encoded protein: CASRPGLAASEQYF. This rearrangement joins TRBV2 to TRBJ2-7, with 11 bases lining up with TRBD2. The CDR3 loop spans 14 amino acids. Per the germline V gene, CDR1 is SNHLY and CDR2 is FYNNEI. Losses at the gene ends were 6 bases for V and 6 bases for J; bases not matched to a gene: 7.

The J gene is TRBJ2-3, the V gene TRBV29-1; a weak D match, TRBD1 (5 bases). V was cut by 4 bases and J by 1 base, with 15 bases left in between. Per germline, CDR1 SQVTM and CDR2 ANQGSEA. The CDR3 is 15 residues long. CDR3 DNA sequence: TGCAGCGTTGGAAGGCTCAGGGTCGGCACAGATACGCAGTATTTT. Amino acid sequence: CSVGRLRVGTDTQYF.

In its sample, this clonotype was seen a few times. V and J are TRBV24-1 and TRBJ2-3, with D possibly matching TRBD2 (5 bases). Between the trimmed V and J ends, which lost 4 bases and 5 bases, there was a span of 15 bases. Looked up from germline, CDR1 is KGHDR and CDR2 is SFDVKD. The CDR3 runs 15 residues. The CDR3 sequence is CATSDPYGGKDTQYF. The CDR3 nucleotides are TGTGCCACCAGTGACCCCTACGGAGGAAAAGATACGCAGTATTTT.

The CDR3 sequence: CSVEGEAAASYEQYF. The CDR3 DNA follows: TGCAGCGTTGAAGGAGAGGCAGCAGCATCCTACGAGCAGTACTTC. The chain uses TRBV29-1 and TRBJ2-7; D ambiguous. There are 15 residues in the CDR3. Germline V gene lookup returns CDR1 SQVTM and CDR2 ANQGSEA. V was trimmed by 1 base and J by 1 base, leaving 14 bases between them.

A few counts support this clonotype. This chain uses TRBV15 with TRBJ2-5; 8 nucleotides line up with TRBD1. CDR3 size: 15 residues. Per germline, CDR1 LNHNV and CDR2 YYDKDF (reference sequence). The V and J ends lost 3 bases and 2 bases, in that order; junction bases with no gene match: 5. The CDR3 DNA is TGTGCCACCAGCAGTGACACAGGGGGACAAGAGACCCAGTACTTC. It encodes CATSSDTGGQETQYF.

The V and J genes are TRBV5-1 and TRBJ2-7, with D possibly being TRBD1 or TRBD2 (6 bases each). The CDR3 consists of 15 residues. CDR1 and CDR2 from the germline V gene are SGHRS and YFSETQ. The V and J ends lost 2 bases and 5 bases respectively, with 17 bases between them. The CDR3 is CASSFKGGSPNEQYF. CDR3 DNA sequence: TGCGCCAGCAGCTTTAAAGGGGGGTCCCCCAACGAGCAGTACTTC.

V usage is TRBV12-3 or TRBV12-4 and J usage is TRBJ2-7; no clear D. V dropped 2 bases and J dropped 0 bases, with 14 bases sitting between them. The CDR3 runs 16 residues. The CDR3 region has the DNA TGTGCCAGCAGTTTATGGGATAGACGCTCCTCCTACGAGCAGTACTTC. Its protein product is CASSLWDRRSSYEQYF.

CDR3 loop: CASSLGDRGLYGYTF. DNA of the CDR3: TGTGCCAGCAGCTTGGGGGACAGGGGATTATATGGCTACACCTTC. V is TRBV5-5 and J is TRBJ1-2; TRBD1 matches at 10 bases. In germline, CDR1 is SGHKS, CDR2 YYEKEE (reference sequence). V gave up 0 bases and J gave up 5 bases; unmatched junction bases: 4. The CDR3 is made up of 15 amino acids.

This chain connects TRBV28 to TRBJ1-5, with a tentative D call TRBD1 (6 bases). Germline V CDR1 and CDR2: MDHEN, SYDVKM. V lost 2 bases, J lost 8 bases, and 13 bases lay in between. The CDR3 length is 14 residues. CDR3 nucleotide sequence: TGTGCCAGCAGTTTAAGGGGGGACTCTAAGCCCCAGCATTTT. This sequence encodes CASSLRGDSKPQHF.

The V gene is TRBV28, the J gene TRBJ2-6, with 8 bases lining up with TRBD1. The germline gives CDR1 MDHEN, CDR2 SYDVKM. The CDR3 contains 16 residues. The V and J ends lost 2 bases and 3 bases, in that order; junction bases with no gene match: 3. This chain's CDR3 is CASSLQGAVGANVLTF. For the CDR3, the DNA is TGTGCCAGCAGTTTACAGGGGGCGGTTGGGGCCAACGTCCTGACTTTC.

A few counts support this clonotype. CDR3 bases: TGTGCCCTTGGGGTTTTCCACGACACTGAAGCTTTCTTT. This sequence encodes CALGVFHDTEAFF. The rearrangement joins TRBV2 to TRBJ1-1; no firm D call. Germline CDR1 is SNHLY and CDR2 is FYNNEI. V lost 11 bases and J lost 3, with 16 bases in between. This CDR3 has 13 residues.

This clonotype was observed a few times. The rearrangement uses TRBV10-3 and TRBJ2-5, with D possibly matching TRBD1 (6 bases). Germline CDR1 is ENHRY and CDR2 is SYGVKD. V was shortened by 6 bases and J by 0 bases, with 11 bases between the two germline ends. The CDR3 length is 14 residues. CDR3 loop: CAISPGEYQETQYF. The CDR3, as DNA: TGTGCCATCAGCCCAGGGGAGTACCAAGAGACCCAGTACTTC.

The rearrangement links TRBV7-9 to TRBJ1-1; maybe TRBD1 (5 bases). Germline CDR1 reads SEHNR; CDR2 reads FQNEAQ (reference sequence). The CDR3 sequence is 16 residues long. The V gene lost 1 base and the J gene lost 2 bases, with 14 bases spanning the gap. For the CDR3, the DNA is TGTGCCAGCAGCTTAGATCCTCTGACAGAAAACACTGAAGCTTTCTTT. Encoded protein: CASSLDPLTENTEAFF.

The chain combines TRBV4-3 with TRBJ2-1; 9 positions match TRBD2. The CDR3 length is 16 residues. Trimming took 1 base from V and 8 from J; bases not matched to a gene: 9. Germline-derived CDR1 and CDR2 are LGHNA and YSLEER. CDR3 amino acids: CASSQGMRGGPHEQFF. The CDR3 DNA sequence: TGCGCCAGCAGCCAAGGAATGCGGGGGGGGCCCCATGAGCAGTTCTTC.

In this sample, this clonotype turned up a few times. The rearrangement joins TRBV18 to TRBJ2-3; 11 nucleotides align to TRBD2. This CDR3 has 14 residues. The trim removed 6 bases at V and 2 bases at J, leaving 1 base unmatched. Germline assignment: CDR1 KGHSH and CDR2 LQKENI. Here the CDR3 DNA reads TGTGCCAGCTCGGGACTAGCGGCCACAGATACGCAGTATTTT. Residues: CASSGLAATDTQYF.